This T cell receptor beta chain was sequenced for a study of blood T cells in healthy people across ages. General study results and limits: Naive CD4+ cell counts and diversity both ran higher in long-lived than in aged donors. Unsorted PBMCs blocked a conclusive comparison of naive and antigen-experienced cells.

This clonotype is a singleton in its sample. What it recognizes is unknown. Sample-barcoded 5' priming and a J-beta primer mix drove a second PCR of roughly 6 to 12 cycles. TCRdb re-derived calls from the 5' RACE reads in MiXCR, one entry per CDR3 protein. The sample includes roughly 2 million distinct CDR3 sequences, about 50% of them seen just once. The germline CDR1 and CDR2 sequences are MNHNS and SASEGT. J gave up 3 bases and V 11 bases, and 10 bases lay outside the gene matches. This CDR3 comprises 14 residues. This rearrangement joins TRBV6-1 to TRBJ2-7, with 10 bases identical to TRBD1. The sequence was obtained from a woman between 40 and 50 years old in good health. Sequencing was carried out using blood. CDR3: CAAYGTGVRYEQYF. Here the CDR3 DNA reads TGTGCCGCTTATGGGACAGGGGTACGCTACGAGCAGTACTTC.